Listed below are T cell receptor beta chains from one sample, sequenced in a study of human T cells and chemical hapten exposure. TCRdb analysed the RACE reads with MiXCR anew, one entry per CDR3 protein. This table has some 57,000 distinct CDR3 sequences, roughly a tenth appearing once. The sample in question was whole blood, obtained in connection with sensitization to the hapten diphenylcyclopropenone (DPC). The receptor source for this set is a young woman with alopecia areata. Some clones in this sample may be carry-over from other donors' samples. The CDR3 runs from the conserved cysteine through the conserved F or W. Fields, in order: D gene, V gene, clone size, J gene, CDR3 protein, CDR3 DNA. D genes are given only for firm matches. Some rows mark clone size as missing; the rest say once, few, many or name a class of expanded clone.

>-|TRBV29-1|many|TRBJ1-1
CSVEDPLKGTEAFF
TGCAGCGTTGAAGATCCCCTCAAGGGCACTGAAGCTTTCTTT
>TRBD1|TRBV6-5|few|TRBJ2-2
CASSKGQGGNTGELFF
TGTGCCAGCAGTAAGGGACAGGGCGGAAACACCGGGGAGCTGTTTTTT
>-|TRBV6-6|many|TRBJ1-4
CASSSIGGGPISATNEKLFF
TGTGCCAGCAGTAGCATAGGTGGGGGGCCGATAAGTGCAACTAATGAAAAACTGTTTTTT
>-|TRBV5-6|-|TRBJ2-7
CASSLVDRDYEQYF
TGTGCCAGCAGCTTGGTGGACCGCGACTACGAGCAGTACTTC
>-|TRBV6-2/TRBV6-3|few|TRBJ2-3
CASSYGAGIWDTQYF
TGTGCCAGCAGTTACGGGGCAGGCATATGGGATACGCAGTATTTT
>TRBD2|TRBV7-2|few|TRBJ2-7
CASSLAPQGSGNEQYF
TGTGCCAGCAGCTTAGCTCCCCAGGGTAGCGGGAACGAGCAGTACTTC
>TRBD2|TRBV7-2|-|TRBJ2-3
CASRARGLAGGRVEDTQYF
TGTGCCAGCAGGGCGAGGGGACTAGCGGGGGGGCGGGTAGAAGATACGCAGTATTTT
>-|TRBV19|-|TRBJ2-3
CASSILGKHTQYF
TGTGCCAGTAGTATCTTGGGGAAGCATACGCAGTATTTT
>TRBD1|TRBV7-2|-|TRBJ2-1
CASRGTDSYNEQFF
TGTGCCAGCAGAGGGACAGACTCCTACAATGAGCAGTTCTTC
>TRBD2|TRBV15|-|TRBJ2-1
CATSRGLAGGGGQFF
TGTGCCACCAGCAGGGGACTAGCGGGGGGGGGAGGGCAGTTCTTC
>-|TRBV6-6|few|TRBJ2-3
CASSYSGTQDTQYF
TGTGCCAGCAGTTACTCGGGGACACAAGATACGCAGTATTTT
>-|TRBV12-3/TRBV12-4|few|TRBJ2-7
CASTSPSAYEQYF
TGTGCCAGCACCTCTCCCAGCGCCTACGAGCAGTACTTC
>-|TRBV5-1|medium-sized|TRBJ2-7
CASSFSAGDYEQYF
TGCGCCAGCAGCTTCTCGGCAGGGGACTACGAGCAGTACTTC
>TRBD1|TRBV6-2/TRBV6-3|few|TRBJ1-5
CASSYDGTGGSFPQHF
TGTGCCAGCAGTTACGACGGGACAGGGGGCTCTTTCCCCCAGCATTTT
>-|TRBV5-6|few|TRBJ1-1
CASSPGGGTGGTEAFF
TGTGCCAGCAGCCCCGGCGGAGGGACCGGGGGCACTGAAGCTTTCTTT
>-|TRBV29-1|many|TRBJ1-1
CSVTRGGSDTEAFF
TGCAGCGTTACGCGTGGGGGGTCGGACACTGAAGCTTTCTTT
>-|TRBV5-1|few|TRBJ2-6
CASSLGSFGAGANVLTF
TGCGCCAGCAGCTTGGGGTCGTTCGGGGCTGGGGCCAACGTCCTGACTTTC
>-|TRBV20-1|-|TRBJ1-6
CSARDSSGASPLHF
TGCAGTGCTAGAGATTCTTCTGGAGCTTCACCCCTCCACTTT
>TRBD1|TRBV7-8|few|TRBJ1-3
CASSKRDRSSGNTIYF
TGTGCCAGCAGCAAACGGGACAGGTCCTCTGGAAACACCATATATTTT
>-|TRBV5-1|few|TRBJ2-2
CASSLGGRNTGELFF
TGCGCCAGCAGCTTGGGGGGGCGGAACACCGGGGAGCTGTTTTTT
>TRBD1|TRBV28|-|TRBJ1-1
CASSITGGAGTEAFF
TGTGCCAGCAGCATTACAGGGGGCGCGGGAACTGAAGCTTTCTTT
>-|TRBV19|few|TRBJ1-5
CASSMDQTQPQHF
TGTGCCAGTAGTATGGACCAAACCCAGCCCCAGCATTTT
>-|TRBV20-1|-|TRBJ2-7
CSARWRAAYEQYF
TGCAGTGCTAGGTGGAGGGCGGCCTACGAGCAGTACTTC
>-|TRBV5-1|few|TRBJ1-1
CASSLEQDTEAFF
TGCGCCAGCAGCTTGGAGCAGGACACTGAAGCTTTCTTT
>TRBD2|TRBV2|few|TRBJ2-3
CASSESRETSGETDTQYF
TGTGCCAGCAGTGAATCAAGAGAGACTAGCGGGGAAACAGATACGCAGTATTTT
>TRBD1|TRBV27|-|TRBJ2-7
CASSRVTGTGLIDEQYF
TGTGCCAGCAGTCGGGTGACCGGGACAGGTCTTATCGACGAGCAGTACTTC
>-|TRBV20-1|many|TRBJ1-5
CSAAQASPGVGNQPQHF
TGCAGTGCCGCCCAAGCTTCGCCAGGGGTAGGGAATCAGCCCCAGCATTTT
>-|TRBV18|few|TRBJ1-2
CASSQQGGPDFYGYTF
TGTGCCAGCTCACAACAGGGAGGCCCTGACTTCTATGGCTACACCTTC
>-|TRBV5-1|few|TRBJ1-4
CASSAGRGGEKLFF
TGCGCCAGCAGCGCGGGACGGGGTGGTGAAAAACTGTTTTTT
>-|TRBV29-1|few|TRBJ1-1
CSVADSSYTEAFF
TGCAGCGTTGCTGATTCATCCTACACTGAAGCTTTCTTT
>TRBD1|TRBV7-9|many|TRBJ2-3
CASSLDTGDTDTQYF
TGTGCCAGCAGCTTAGACACAGGGGACACAGATACGCAGTATTTT
>-|TRBV6-6|-|TRBJ1-5
CASRRTSGRGSNQPQHF
TGTGCCAGCAGACGAACCTCAGGGAGGGGGAGCAATCAGCCCCAGCATTTT
>TRBD1|TRBV5-4|-|TRBJ1-6
CASSLEGGENSPLHF
TGTGCCAGCAGCTTGGAAGGGGGCGAGAATTCACCCCTCCACTTT
>-|TRBV18|-|TRBJ2-5
CASSARDPKETLYF
TGTGCCAGCTCAGCCCGGGACCCGAAAGAGACCCTGTACTTC
>-|TRBV7-2|few|TRBJ2-2
CASSLAAGTTGELFF
TGTGCCAGCAGCTTAGCGGCGGGGACCACCGGGGAGCTGTTTTTT
>TRBD2|TRBV5-5|-|TRBJ2-6
CASSSGGGAAGANVLTF
TGTGCCAGCAGCTCTGGCGGGGGGGCCGCTGGGGCCAACGTCCTGACTTTC
>-|TRBV29-1|many|TRBJ1-5
CSVKVNSNQPQHF
TGCAGCGTAAAAGTAAATAGCAATCAGCCCCAGCATTTT
>TRBD2|TRBV6-5|-|TRBJ2-3
CASSYAGRGGTDTQYF
TGTGCCAGCAGTTACGCCGGGAGGGGTGGCACAGATACGCAGTATTTT
>-|TRBV14|-|TRBJ1-5
CASSQGAKQPQHF
TGTGCCAGCAGCCAAGGGGCCAAGCAGCCCCAGCATTTT
>-|TRBV5-4|-|TRBJ1-6
CASTLEVNSPLHF
TGTGCCAGCACCCTTGAGGTGAATTCACCCCTCCACTTT
>-|TRBV20-1|-|TRBJ2-7
CSARRGYEQYF
TGCAGTGCCCGGAGGGGGTACGAGCAGTACTTC
>-|TRBV28|many|TRBJ2-6
CASSLQGSGANVLTF
TGTGCCAGCAGTTTACAGGGCTCTGGGGCCAACGTCCTGACTTTC
>TRBD1|TRBV5-5|-|TRBJ1-3
CASSPDRARNTIYF
TGTGCCAGCAGCCCGGACAGGGCTAGAAACACCATATATTTT
>-|TRBV2|few|TRBJ2-2
CASRPQGRAGAGELFF
TGTGCCAGCAGACCCCAGGGCCGGGCGGGCGCCGGGGAGCTGTTTTTT
>-|TRBV28|few|TRBJ2-5
CASSKTGLETQYF
TGTGCCAGCAGTAAGACGGGGTTAGAGACCCAGTACTTC
>TRBD2|TRBV19|few|TRBJ2-2
CASSPRPGLDASGELFF
TGTGCCAGTAGTCCACGACCGGGACTAGACGCATCCGGGGAGCTGTTTTTT